This TCR beta chain was documented in a study of control samples from healthy donors and cancer patients. Assay: immunoSEQ multiplex PCR; the TCRdb copy retains only in-frame clones and omits some. The data show roughly 130,000 clones, less than 95% seen once. This CDR3 is 14 amino acids long. This clone was observed a single time. The chain joins TRBV12-1 to TRBJ2-1; TRBD2 is taken as the D call from the table, unchecked against the DNA. TRBV12-1 is a recognized pseudogene. This receptor was identified in a young man in good health. The sample comprised blood. Written as DNA, the CDR3 is TGTGCCAGCTTGTGGACTAGCGGGGGCAATGAGCAGTTCTTC. This codes for CASLWTSGGNEQFF.